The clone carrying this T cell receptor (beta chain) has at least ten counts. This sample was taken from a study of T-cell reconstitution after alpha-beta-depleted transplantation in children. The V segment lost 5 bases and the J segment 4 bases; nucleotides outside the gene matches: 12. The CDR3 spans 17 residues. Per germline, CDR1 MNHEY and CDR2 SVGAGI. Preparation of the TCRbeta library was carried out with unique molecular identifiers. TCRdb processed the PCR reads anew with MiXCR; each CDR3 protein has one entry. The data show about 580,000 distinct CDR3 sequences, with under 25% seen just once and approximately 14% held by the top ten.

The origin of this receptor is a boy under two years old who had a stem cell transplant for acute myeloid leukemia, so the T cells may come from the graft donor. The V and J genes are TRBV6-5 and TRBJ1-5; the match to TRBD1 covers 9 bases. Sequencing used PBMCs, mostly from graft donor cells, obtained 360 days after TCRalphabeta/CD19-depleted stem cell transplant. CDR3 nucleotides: TGTGCCAGCAGTACCCCGGGACAGGGAGCGGAAAATCAGCCCCAGCATTTT. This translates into CASSTPGQGAENQPQHF.